This TCR beta chain was identified during a study of CD8 T cells in Susac syndrome. V lost 10 bases to trimming and J lost 4 bases; unmatched junction nucleotides: 9. This CDR3 contains 14 residues. The V gene's germline CDR1 is MNHEY and CDR2 SMNVEV (reference sequence). RNA in amounts of roughly 0.5 to 1 ug was reverse transcribed with random hexamers. TCRdb reanalysed the immunoSEQ multiplex PCR reads using MiXCR and keeps one entry per CDR3 protein. The repertoire consists of some 150,000 distinct CDR3 sequences, with roughly 96% occurring once and the leading ten covering 0.14% to 0.15%. V and J are TRBV27 and TRBJ2-3; 9 nucleotides agree with TRBD1. Sequenced: CD8+ T cells from PBMCs. This receptor was identified in a human donor with multiple sclerosis. CDR3: CATGGTGRSDTQYF. The CDR3 DNA follows: TGTGCCACCGGAGGGACAGGGAGGTCAGATACGCAGTATTTT.